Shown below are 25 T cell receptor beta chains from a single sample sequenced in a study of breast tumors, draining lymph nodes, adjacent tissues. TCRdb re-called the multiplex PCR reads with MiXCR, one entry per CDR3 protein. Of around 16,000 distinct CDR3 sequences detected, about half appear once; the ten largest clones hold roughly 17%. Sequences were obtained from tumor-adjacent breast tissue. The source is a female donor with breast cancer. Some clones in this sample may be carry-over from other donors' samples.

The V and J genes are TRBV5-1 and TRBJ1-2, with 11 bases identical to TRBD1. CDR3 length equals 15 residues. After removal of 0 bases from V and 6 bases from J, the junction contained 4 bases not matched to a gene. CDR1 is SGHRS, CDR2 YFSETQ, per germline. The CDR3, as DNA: TGCGCCAGCAGCTTGGGGACAGGGGGCCGGGATGGCTACACCTTC. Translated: CASSLGTGGRDGYTF.

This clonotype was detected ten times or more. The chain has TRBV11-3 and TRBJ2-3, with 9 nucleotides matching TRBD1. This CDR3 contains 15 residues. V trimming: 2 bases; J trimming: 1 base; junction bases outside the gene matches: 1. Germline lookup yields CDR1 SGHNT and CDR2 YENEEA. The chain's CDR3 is CASSLYRGRTDTQYF. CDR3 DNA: TGTGCCAGCAGCTTATACAGGGGGCGCACAGATACGCAGTATTTT.

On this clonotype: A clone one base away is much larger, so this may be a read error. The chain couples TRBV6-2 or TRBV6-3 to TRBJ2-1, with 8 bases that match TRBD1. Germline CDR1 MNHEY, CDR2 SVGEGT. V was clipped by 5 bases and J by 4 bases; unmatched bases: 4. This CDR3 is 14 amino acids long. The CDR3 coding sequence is TGTGCCAGCAGTCCAGGGGGCGATTACAATGAGCAGTTCTTC. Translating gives CASSPGGDYNEQFF.

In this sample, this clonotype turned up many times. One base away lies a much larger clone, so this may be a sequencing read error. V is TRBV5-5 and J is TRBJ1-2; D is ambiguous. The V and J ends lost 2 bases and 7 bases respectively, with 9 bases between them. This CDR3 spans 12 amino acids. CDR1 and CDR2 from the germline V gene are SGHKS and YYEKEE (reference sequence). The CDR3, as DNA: TGTGCCAGCAGCTTTTCTTTGGCTGGCTACACCTTC. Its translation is CASSFSLAGYTF.

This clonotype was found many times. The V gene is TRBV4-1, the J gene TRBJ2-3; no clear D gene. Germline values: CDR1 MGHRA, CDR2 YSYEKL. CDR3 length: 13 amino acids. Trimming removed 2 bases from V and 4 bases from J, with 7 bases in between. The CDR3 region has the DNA TGCGCCAGCAGCCAACTTCTGGCAGATACGCAGTATTTT. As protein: CASSQLLADTQYF.

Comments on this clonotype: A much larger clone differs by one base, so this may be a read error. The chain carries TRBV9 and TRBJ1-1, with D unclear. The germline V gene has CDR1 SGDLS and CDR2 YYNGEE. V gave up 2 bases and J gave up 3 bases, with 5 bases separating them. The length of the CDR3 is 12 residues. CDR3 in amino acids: CASSVADTEAFF. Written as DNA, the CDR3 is TGTGCCAGCAGCGTCGCTGACACTGAAGCTTTCTTT.

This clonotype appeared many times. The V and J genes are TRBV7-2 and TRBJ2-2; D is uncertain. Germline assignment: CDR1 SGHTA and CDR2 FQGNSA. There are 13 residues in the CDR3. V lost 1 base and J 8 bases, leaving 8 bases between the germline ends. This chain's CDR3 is CASSLERRGELFF. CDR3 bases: TGTGCCAGCAGCTTAGAACGTAGGGGGGAGCTGTTTTTT.

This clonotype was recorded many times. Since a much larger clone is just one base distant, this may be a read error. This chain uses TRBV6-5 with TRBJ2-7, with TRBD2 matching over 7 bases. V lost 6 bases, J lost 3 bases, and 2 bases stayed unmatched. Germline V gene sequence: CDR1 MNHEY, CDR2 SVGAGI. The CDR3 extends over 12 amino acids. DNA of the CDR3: TGTGCCAGCAGGCCTAGCGGCTACGAGCAGTACTTC. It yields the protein CASRPSGYEQYF.

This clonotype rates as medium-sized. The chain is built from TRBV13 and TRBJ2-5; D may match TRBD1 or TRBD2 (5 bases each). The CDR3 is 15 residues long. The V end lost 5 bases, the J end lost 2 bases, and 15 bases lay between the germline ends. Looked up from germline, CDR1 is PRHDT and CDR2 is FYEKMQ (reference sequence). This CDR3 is CASSGGDMRQETQYF. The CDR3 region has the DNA TGTGCCAGCAGCGGGGGAGATATGCGTCAAGAGACCCAGTACTTC.

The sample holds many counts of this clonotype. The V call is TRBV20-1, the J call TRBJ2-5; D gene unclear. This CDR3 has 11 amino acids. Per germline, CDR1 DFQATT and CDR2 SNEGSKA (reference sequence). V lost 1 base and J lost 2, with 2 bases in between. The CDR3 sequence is CSARVQETQYF. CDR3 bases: TGCAGTGCTAGAGTACAAGAGACCCAGTACTTC.

CDR3: CSATTSGMRSNEQYF. The CDR3 DNA reads TGCAGTGCTACTACTAGCGGGATGCGGTCAAACGAGCAGTACTTC. The rearrangement uses TRBV20-1 and TRBJ2-7, with TRBD2 matching over 10 bases. The germline V gene encodes CDR1 DFQATT and CDR2 SNEGSKA (reference sequence). There are 15 residues in the CDR3. V lost 4 bases and J lost 5; bases outside the gene matches: 11.

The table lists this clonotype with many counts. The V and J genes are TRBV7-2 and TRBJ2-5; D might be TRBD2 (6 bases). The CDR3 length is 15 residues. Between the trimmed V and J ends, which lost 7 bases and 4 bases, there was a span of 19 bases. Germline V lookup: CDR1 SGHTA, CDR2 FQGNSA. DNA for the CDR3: TGTGCCAGCACCGCCCCTGTCTTGGGGGGAGAGACCCAGTACTTC. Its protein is CASTAPVLGGETQYF.

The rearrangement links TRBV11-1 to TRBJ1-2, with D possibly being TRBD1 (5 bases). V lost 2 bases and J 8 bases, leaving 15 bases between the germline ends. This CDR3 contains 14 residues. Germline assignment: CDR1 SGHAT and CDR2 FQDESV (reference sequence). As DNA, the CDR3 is TGTGCCAGCAGCTTACCCCCAGGGACTCAAGGCTACACCTTC. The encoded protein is CASSLPPGTQGYTF.

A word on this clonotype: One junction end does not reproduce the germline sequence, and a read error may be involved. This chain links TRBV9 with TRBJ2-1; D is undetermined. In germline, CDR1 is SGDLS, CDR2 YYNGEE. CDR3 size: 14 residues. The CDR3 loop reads CAGSVEDGYNEQSF. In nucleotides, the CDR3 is TGTGCCGGCAGCGTAGAGGACGGATACAATGAGCAGTCCTTC.

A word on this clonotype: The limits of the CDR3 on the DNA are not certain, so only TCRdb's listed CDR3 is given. The CDR3 reads CASSLGGAAMYLCATSRVQNTQYF. V gene TRBV5-1 combines with J gene TRBJ2-3; TRBD1 was called by the table and not checked on the DNA. CDR1 and CDR2 from the germline V gene are SGHRS and YFSETQ. Inclusive of both ends, the CDR3 amounts to 24 amino acids.

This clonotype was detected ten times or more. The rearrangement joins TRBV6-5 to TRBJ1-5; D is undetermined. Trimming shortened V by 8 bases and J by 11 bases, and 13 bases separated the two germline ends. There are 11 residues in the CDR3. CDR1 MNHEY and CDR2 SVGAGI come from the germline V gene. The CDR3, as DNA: TGTGCCAGCGGATACCCGCAGGCCCAGCATTTT. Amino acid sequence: CASGYPQAQHF.

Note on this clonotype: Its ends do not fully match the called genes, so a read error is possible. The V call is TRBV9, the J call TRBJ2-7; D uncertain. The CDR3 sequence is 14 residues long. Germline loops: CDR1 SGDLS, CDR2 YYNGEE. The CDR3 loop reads CASSQDPQSYGQYF. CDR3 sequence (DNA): TGTGCCAGCAGCCAAGACCCACAGTCTTACGGGCAGTACTTC.

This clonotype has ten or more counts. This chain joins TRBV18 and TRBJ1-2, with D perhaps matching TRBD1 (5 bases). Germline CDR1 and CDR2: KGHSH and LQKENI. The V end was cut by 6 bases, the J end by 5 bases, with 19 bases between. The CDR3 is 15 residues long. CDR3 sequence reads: CASSLMVQANYGYTF. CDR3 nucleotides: TGTGCCAGCTCCCTAATGGTACAGGCCAATTATGGCTACACCTTC.

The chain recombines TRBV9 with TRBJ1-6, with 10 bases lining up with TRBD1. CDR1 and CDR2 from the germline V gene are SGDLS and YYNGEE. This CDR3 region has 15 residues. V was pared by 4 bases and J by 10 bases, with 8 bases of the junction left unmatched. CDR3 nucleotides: TGTGCCAGCAGCACTCAGGACAGGGGGAGATCACCCCTCCACTTT. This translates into CASSTQDRGRSPLHF.

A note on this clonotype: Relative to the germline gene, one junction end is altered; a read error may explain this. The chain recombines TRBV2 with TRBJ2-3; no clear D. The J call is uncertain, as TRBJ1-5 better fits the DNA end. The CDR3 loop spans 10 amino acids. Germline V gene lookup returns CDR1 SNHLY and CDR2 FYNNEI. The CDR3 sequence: CASEEGTQHF. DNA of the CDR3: TGCGCCAGCGAGGAGGGCACGCAGCATTTT.

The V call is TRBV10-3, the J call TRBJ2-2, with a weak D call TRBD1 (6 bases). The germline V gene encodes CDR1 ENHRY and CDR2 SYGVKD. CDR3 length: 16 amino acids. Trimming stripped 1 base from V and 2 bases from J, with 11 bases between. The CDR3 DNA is TGTGCCATCAGTGAGTGGCAGGGACAAAACACCGGGGAGCTGTTTTTT. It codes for CAISEWQGQNTGELFF.

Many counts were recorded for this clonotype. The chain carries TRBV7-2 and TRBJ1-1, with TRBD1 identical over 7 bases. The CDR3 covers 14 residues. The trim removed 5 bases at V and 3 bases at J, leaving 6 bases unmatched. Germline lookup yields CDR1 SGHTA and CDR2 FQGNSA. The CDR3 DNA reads TGTGCCAGCAGCCAGACAGGGCCGGACACTGAAGCTTTCTTT. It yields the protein CASSQTGPDTEAFF. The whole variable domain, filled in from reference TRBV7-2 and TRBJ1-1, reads GAGVSQSPSNKVTEKGKDVELRCDPISGHTALYWYRQSLGQGLEFLIYFQGNSAPDKSGLPSDRFSAERTGGSVSTLTIQRTQQEDSAVYLCASSQTGPDTEAFFGQGTRLTVV.

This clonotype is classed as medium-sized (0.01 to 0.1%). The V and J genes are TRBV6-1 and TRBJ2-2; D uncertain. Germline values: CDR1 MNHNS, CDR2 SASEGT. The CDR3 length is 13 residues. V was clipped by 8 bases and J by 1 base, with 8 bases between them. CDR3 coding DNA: TGTGCCAGCTGTGTCAAGAACACCGGGGAGCTGTTTTTT. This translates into CASCVKNTGELFF.

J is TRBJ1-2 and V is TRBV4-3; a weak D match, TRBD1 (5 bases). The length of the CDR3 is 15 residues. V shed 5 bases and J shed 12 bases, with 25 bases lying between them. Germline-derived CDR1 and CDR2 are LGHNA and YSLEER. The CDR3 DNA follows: TGCGCCAGCAGCGTCCGTTTCGGGGGTAGGACTGGAAACACCTTC. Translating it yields CASSVRFGGRTGNTF.

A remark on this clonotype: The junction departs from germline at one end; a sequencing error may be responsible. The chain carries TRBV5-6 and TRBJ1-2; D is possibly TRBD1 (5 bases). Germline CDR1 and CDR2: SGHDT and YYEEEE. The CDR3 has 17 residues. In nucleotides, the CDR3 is TGTGCCAGCAGCTTGTCCGCAGCGTGGCAGGGCAACTGTGGCTGCACCTTC. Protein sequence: CASSLSAAWQGNCGCTF.